The 14 T cell receptor beta chains below come from one sample, sequenced in a study of molecular identifiers for immune sequencing clone quantification. TCRdb redid the calling of the PCR reads with MiXCR, one entry per CDR3 protein. The sample carries 85,000 to 95,000 distinct CDR3 sequences, 19% recorded once. Sequencing input: naive CD8+ T cells from blood, with Jurkat cell RNA spiked in. Subset of the sample: FACS-sorted CD8+CD4-CCR7+CD45RA+ naive T cells. Receptors were obtained from a human donor in good health. Some libraries in this study had Jurkat cell RNA spiked in.

The chain combines TRBV12-3 or TRBV12-4 with TRBJ2-7; no clear D. This CDR3 comprises 12 residues. Trimming cost V 1 base and J 6 bases, with 7 bases left between them. The CDR3 DNA follows: TGTGCCAGCAGTTTAGGGAACGTCGAGCAGTACTTC. The encoded protein is CASSLGNVEQYF.

This clonotype was detected ten times or more. In nucleotides, the CDR3 is TGTGCCAGCAGCCCGTTGGCGGAGAATAGCAATCAGCCCCAGCATTTT. Protein: CASSPLAENSNQPQHF. V gene TRBV7-2 combines with J gene TRBJ1-5; D ambiguous. This CDR3 comprises 16 residues. CDR1 and CDR2 (germline): SGHTA, FQGNSA. V shed 5 bases and J shed 0 bases, with 14 bases lying between them.

In this sample, this clonotype turned up many times. This chain uses TRBV25-1 with TRBJ2-7; the D call may be TRBD1 or TRBD2 (7 bases each). Trimming left V 6 bases short and J 5 bases short, with 14 bases between. Germline CDR1 MGHDK, CDR2 SYGVNS. The CDR3 extends over 13 amino acids. The CDR3 sequence: CASRGGTAHEQYF. Written as DNA, the CDR3 is TGTGCCAGCAGGGGGGGGACAGCCCACGAGCAGTACTTC.

The chain combines TRBV30 with TRBJ2-3, with TRBD2 as a possible D gene (7 bases). Germline-derived CDR1 and CDR2 are GTSNPN and SVGIG (reference sequence). V lost 1 base, J lost 2 bases, and 16 bases lay in between. This CDR3 is built from 16 residues. CDR3 protein: CAWSEEGGGFTDTQYF. In DNA, the CDR3 is TGTGCCTGGAGTGAGGAGGGAGGGGGATTCACAGATACGCAGTATTTT. Full variable domain (rest looked up from reference TRBV30 and TRBJ2-3): SQTIHQWPATLVQPVGSPLSLECTVEGTSNPNLYWYRQAAGRGLQLLFYSVGIGQISSEVPQNLSASRPQDRQFILSSKKLLLSDSGFYLCAWSEEGGGFTDTQYFGPGTRLTVL.

This chain connects TRBV5-4 to TRBJ2-5; TRBD2 agrees at 7 bases. The CDR3 extends over 16 amino acids. The germline V gene encodes CDR1 SGHNT and CDR2 YYREEE (reference sequence). Trimming took 4 bases from V and 2 from J; bases not matched to a gene: 11. DNA of the CDR3: TGTGCCAGCAGCAACACAGCGGGGTTCACGCAAGAGACCCAGTACTTC. This translates into CASSNTAGFTQETQYF.

This clonotype was picked up many times. This chain connects TRBV7-9 to TRBJ2-1; TRBD1 aligns across 11 bases. V was pared by 5 bases and J by 0 bases, with 6 bases of the junction left unmatched. CDR3 length: 17 residues. Germline V gene sequence: CDR1 SEHNR, CDR2 FQNEAQ (reference sequence). The CDR3 loop is CASSLPGTGGSYNEQFF. In DNA form, the CDR3 reads TGTGCCAGCAGCCTCCCCGGGACAGGGGGCTCCTACAATGAGCAGTTCTTC. Using reference TRBV7-9 and TRBJ2-1 for the parts outside the CDR3, the full variable domain is DTGVSQNPRHKITKRGQNVTFRCDPISEHNRLYWYRQTLGQGPEFLTYFQNEAQLEKSRLLSDRFSAERPKGSFSTLEIQRTEQGDSAMYLCASSLPGTGGSYNEQFFGPGTRLTVL.

This clonotype was seen at least ten times. The genes are TRBV12-3 or TRBV12-4 and TRBJ1-2; 8 bases fit TRBD1. The CDR3 is 13 residues long. Losses at the gene ends were 5 bases for V and 5 bases for J; bases not matched to a gene: 4. CDR3 bases: TGTGCCAGCAGTCCGACAGGGGCATATGGCTACACCTTC. Translating gives CASSPTGAYGYTF.

This clonotype came up many times. This sequence joins TRBV12-3 or TRBV12-4 and TRBJ2-2; D is uncertain. V shed 6 bases and J shed 1 base, with 9 bases lying between them. There are 14 residues in the CDR3. CDR3 residues: CASSSYQNTGELFF. In DNA, the CDR3 is TGTGCCAGCAGCTCATATCAGAACACCGGGGAGCTGTTTTTT.

This clonotype occurred many times. The chain is built from TRBV7-9 and TRBJ2-7; a weak D match, TRBD1 (5 bases). CDR1 and CDR2 (germline): SEHNR, FQNEAQ (reference sequence). The germline V and J ends were trimmed by 4 bases and 4 bases, with 11 bases remaining between them. This CDR3 region has 13 residues. The CDR3 DNA follows: TGTGCCAGCAGCTCAAGGGGTGCGTACGAGCAGTACTTC. Translation: CASSSRGAYEQYF.

This clonotype was observed many times. This chain connects TRBV30 to TRBJ1-5, with 10 bases that match TRBD1. The CDR3 covers 13 residues. V lost 3 bases and J lost 4; bases outside the gene matches: 0. The germline V gene has CDR1 GTSNPN and CDR2 SVGIG (reference sequence). The CDR3 bases are TGTGCCTGGAGGGGACAGGGGAATCAGCCCCAGCATTTT. This translates into CAWRGQGNQPQHF.

This clonotype was counted a few times. The chain's CDR3 is CSARDPMIEVESYEQYF. CDR3 nucleotide sequence: TGCAGTGCTAGAGATCCCATGATCGAAGTCGAGTCCTACGAGCAGTACTTC. This sequence joins TRBV20-1 and TRBJ2-7; D remains ambiguous. The CDR3 is made up of 17 amino acids. CDR1 and CDR2 (germline): DFQATT, SNEGSKA (reference sequence). Between the trimmed V and J ends, which lost 0 bases and 1 base, there was a span of 19 bases.

This clonotype occurred a few times. A clone one base away is much larger, so this may be a read error. The chain recombines TRBV29-1 with TRBJ2-7, with D hard to call. Germline V lookup: CDR1 SQVTM, CDR2 ANQGSEA. CDR3 length: 12 residues. The CDR3 spells CSVGIGSHEQYF. CDR3 sequence (DNA): TGCAGCGTTGGAATCGGCTCCCACGAGCAGTACTTC.

This clonotype was seen at least ten times. V usage is TRBV7-6 and J usage is TRBJ1-6, with TRBD1 identical over 8 bases. The CDR3 is made up of 16 amino acids. Germline assignment: CDR1 SGHVS and CDR2 FNYEAQ. J was trimmed by 7 bases and V by 5 bases; bases with no gene match: 10. The CDR3, as DNA: TGTGCCAGCAGCCTCATGAAGGGACAGGACAATTCACCCCTCCACTTT. Amino acid sequence: CASSLMKGQDNSPLHF.

The table lists this clonotype with many counts. This chain connects TRBV11-3 to TRBJ2-3, with unresolved D. Trimming shortened V by 4 bases and J by 0 bases, and 8 bases separated the two germline ends. Germline loops: CDR1 SGHNT, CDR2 YENEEA. This CDR3 is 14 amino acids long. CDR3 protein: CASSSRSSTDTQYF. The CDR3 DNA sequence: TGTGCCAGCAGCTCAAGATCTAGCACAGATACGCAGTATTTT.